Many counts were recorded for the clone carrying this TCR beta chain. The authors amplified TCR beta CDR3 regions from RNA transcripts. RT-PCR with HTBI primers came first, then second-round multiplex PCR. MiXCR, applied by TCRdb to the multiplex PCR reads, yields one record per CDR3 protein. The table shows 680,000 or so distinct CDR3 sequences, with 22% occurring only once. CDR3 size: 15 residues. Trimming took off 3 bases at V and 6 bases at J, with 18 bases between the two ends. Germline CDR1 is SGHRS and CDR2 is YFSETQ. Hyperthyroidism in these 18- to 65-year-old patients was newly diagnosed, lasting under 2 months. As the starting material, 9.5 to 10 ml of fresh peripheral blood yielded the PBMCs. This sample is drawn from a study of Graves' ophthalmopathy and Graves' hyperthyroidism.

Sequenced: peripheral blood. The receptor was isolated from a woman between 18 and 30 years old with stable Graves' hyperthyroidism. Some clones in this sample may be carry-over from other donors' samples. This chain uses TRBV5-1 with TRBJ1-2; TRBD1 might be the D (5 bases). Here the CDR3 DNA reads TGCGCCAGCAGCTATGGCCGGGGCAGGGAGGATGGCTACACCTTC. This translates into CASSYGRGREDGYTF.